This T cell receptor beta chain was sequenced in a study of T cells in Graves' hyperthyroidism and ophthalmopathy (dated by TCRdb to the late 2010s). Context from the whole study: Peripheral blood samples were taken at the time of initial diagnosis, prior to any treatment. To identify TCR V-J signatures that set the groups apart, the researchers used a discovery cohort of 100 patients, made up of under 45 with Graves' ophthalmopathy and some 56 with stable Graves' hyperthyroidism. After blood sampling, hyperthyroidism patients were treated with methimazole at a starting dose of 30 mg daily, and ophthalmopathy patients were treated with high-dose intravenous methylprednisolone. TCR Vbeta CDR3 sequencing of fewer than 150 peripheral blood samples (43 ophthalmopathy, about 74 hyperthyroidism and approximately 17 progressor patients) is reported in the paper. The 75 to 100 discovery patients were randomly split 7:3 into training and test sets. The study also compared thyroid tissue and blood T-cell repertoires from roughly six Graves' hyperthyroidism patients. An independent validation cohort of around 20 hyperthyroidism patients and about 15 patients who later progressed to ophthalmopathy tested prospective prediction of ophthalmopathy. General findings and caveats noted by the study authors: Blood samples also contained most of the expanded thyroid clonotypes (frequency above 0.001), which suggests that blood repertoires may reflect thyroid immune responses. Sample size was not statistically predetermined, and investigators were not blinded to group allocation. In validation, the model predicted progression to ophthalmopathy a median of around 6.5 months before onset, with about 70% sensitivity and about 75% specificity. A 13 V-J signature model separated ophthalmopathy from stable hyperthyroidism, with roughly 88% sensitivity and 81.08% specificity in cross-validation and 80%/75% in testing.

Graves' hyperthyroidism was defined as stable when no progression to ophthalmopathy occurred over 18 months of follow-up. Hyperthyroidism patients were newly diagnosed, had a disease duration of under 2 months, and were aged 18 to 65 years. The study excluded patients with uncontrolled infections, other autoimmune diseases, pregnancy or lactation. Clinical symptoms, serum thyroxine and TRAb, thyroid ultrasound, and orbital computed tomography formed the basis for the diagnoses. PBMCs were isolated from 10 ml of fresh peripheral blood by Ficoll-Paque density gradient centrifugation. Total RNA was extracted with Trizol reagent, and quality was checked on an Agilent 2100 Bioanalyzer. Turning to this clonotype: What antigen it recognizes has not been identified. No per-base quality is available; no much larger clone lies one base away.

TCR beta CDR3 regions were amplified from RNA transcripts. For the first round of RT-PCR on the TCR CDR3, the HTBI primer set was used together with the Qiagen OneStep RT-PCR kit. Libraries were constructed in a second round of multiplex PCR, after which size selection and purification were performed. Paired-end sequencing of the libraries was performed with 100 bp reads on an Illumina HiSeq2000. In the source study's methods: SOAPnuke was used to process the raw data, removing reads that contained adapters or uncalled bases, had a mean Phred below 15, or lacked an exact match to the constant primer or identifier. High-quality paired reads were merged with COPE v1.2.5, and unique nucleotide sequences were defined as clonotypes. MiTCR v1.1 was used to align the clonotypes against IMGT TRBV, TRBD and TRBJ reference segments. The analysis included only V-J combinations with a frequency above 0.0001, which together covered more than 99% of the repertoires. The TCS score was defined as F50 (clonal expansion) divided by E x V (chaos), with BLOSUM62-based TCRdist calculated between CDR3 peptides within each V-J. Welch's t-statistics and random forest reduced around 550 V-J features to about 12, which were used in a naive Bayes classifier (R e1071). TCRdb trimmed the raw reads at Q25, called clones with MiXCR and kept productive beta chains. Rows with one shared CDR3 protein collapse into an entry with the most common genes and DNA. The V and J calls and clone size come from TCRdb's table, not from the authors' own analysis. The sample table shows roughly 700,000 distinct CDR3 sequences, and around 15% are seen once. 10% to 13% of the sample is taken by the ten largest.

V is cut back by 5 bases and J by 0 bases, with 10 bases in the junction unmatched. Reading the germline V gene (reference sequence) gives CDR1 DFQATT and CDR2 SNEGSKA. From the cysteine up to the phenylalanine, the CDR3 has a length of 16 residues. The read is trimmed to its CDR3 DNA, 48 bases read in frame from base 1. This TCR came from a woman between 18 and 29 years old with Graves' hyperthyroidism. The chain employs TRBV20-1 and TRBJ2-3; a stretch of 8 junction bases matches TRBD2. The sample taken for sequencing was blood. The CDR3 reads CSASERSGKSTDTQYF. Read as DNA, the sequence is TGCAGTGCTTCAGAACGTAGCGGGAAAAGCACAGATACGCAGTATTTT.